Many counts were recorded for the clone carrying this T cell receptor beta chain. The data belong to a study of molecular identifiers for immune sequencing clone quantification. Both previously described methods and listed TCR primers were employed to make bulk TCR libraries. TCRdb used MiXCR to reprocess the PCR reads, holding one entry per CDR3 protein. This sample has hundreds of thousands of distinct CDR3 sequences, with 24% found just once. The CDR3 spans 16 residues. Per the germline V gene, CDR1 is MGHRA and CDR2 is YSYEKL. The V end lost 3 bases, the J end lost 1 base, and 15 bases lay between the germline ends.

This sequence was found in a human donor in good health. Some libraries in this study had Jurkat cell RNA spiked in. The specimen was naive CD8+ T cells from blood, with Jurkat cell RNA spiked in. Described subset: FACS-sorted CD8+CD4-CCR7+CD45RA+ naive T cells. The rearrangement joins TRBV4-1 to TRBJ1-1; perhaps TRBD1 as D (6 bases). The CDR3 sequence is CASSHPTGRPNTEAFF. CDR3 sequence (DNA): TGCGCCAGCAGCCACCCTACAGGGCGGCCGAACACTGAAGCTTTCTTT.